Below are 12 T cell receptor beta chains sequenced from a single sample in a study of T cells in narcolepsy. Data came from immunoSEQ multiplex PCR; TCRdb stores just in-frame clones and leaves some out. The sample contains 15,000 to 20,000 clones, 72% of which appear only once. The source material was CD45RA- memory CD8+ T cells from PBMCs. The receptors were sampled from a human donor with narcolepsy.

The chain is built from TRBV2 and TRBJ1-1; D may be TRBD1 (5 bases). The CDR3 spans 12 residues. V was pared by 4 bases and J by 5 bases, with 8 bases between. Germline CDR1 SNHLY, CDR2 FYNNEI. Here the CDR3 DNA reads TGTGCCAGCAGTGTGGGGGGGACTGAAGCTTTCTTT. Protein sequence: CASSVGGTEAFF.

This clone has just a few counts. The chain carries TRBV2 and TRBJ1-4; D is perhaps TRBD1 (6 bases). The ends were cut back, 0 bases at V and 7 bases at J, with 12 bases in the middle. This CDR3 contains 15 residues. The germline gives CDR1 SNHLY, CDR2 FYNNEI. DNA for the CDR3: TGTGCCAGCAGTGAAGCGCAAAGGGGGAGTGAAAAACTGTTTTTT. The encoded protein is CASSEAQRGSEKLFF.

This clone came up a few times. The chain carries TRBV7-8 and TRBJ2-1; D not resolved. Looked up from germline, CDR1 is SGHVS and CDR2 is FQNEAQ. The CDR3 contains 13 residues. The V gene lost 5 bases and the J gene lost 0 bases, with 5 bases spanning the gap. The CDR3, as DNA: TGTGCCAGCAGCCGTGGCTCCTACAATGAGCAGTTCTTC. Translating it yields CASSRGSYNEQFF.

This clone is medium-sized in the sample. The chain carries TRBV28 and TRBJ1-1; maybe TRBD1 (6 bases). CDR1 and CDR2 (germline): MDHEN, SYDVKM. The CDR3 sequence is 14 residues long. Trimming left V 11 bases short and J 3 bases short, with 19 bases between. The DNA of the CDR3 is TGTGCCGCCCGACAGGCCTATGGGGACACTGAAGCTTTCTTT. Translated, it gives CAARQAYGDTEAFF.

This clone showed up just once. The J gene is TRBJ1-5, the V gene TRBV15; no clear D gene. Trimming removed 5 bases at V and 2 bases at J, with 10 bases between. Germline CDR1 and CDR2: LNHNV and YYDKDF (reference sequence). The length of the CDR3 is 14 residues. CDR3 coding DNA: TGTGCCACCAGCCGGACGATGGGCAATCAGCCCCAGCATTTT. Its protein product is CATSRTMGNQPQHF.

The chain is built from TRBV6-5 and TRBJ2-7; 10 bases are shared with TRBD1. Looked up from germline, CDR1 is MNHEY and CDR2 is SVGAGI. This CDR3 comprises 13 residues. Trimming at V came to 10 bases and at J to 4 bases, leaving 7 bases not matched to a gene. This chain's CDR3 is CATGQGGRYEQYF. CDR3 sequence (DNA): TGTGCCACTGGACAGGGGGGGAGGTACGAGCAGTACTTC.

The gene calls are TRBV19 and TRBJ2-3; D remains unclear. CDR3 length equals 17 residues. V lost 5 bases to trimming and J lost 1 base, with 19 bases between them. Germline V gene lookup returns CDR1 LNHDA and CDR2 SQIVND (reference sequence). The CDR3 region is CASSYWAGSEGTDTQYF. CDR3 sequence (DNA): TGTGCCAGTAGTTACTGGGCAGGTTCAGAAGGCACAGATACGCAGTATTTT.

This chain uses TRBV5-6 with TRBJ2-1; unclear D gene. This CDR3 spans 13 amino acids. The V and J ends lost 0 bases and 6 bases respectively, with 7 bases between them. CDR1 and CDR2 (germline): SGHDT, YYEEEE. DNA of the CDR3: TGTGCCAGCAGCTTGGGAGGTCGCAATGAGCAGTTCTTC. This codes for CASSLGGRNEQFF.

The genes are TRBV6-4 and TRBJ2-1, with 7 bases lining up with TRBD2. The CDR3 is 17 amino acids. J was trimmed by 0 bases and V by 4 bases; bases with no gene match: 9. In germline, CDR1 is MRHNA, CDR2 SNTAGT. The CDR3 DNA reads as TGTGCCAGCAGTGCGCGTCCTAGCGGAAGCTCCTACAATGAGCAGTTCTTC. This encodes CASSARPSGSSYNEQFF.

This clone has only one observation. V gene TRBV27 combines with J gene TRBJ1-1, with 8 nucleotides matching TRBD1. Germline assignment: CDR1 MNHEY and CDR2 SMNVEV (reference sequence). CDR3 length equals 16 residues. Trimming at V came to 2 bases and at J to 1 base, leaving 6 bases not matched to a gene. The CDR3 region has the DNA TGTGCCAGCAGTTTAGAGCGGACAGGGCCGAACACTGAAGCTTTCTTT. It specifies CASSLERTGPNTEAFF.

This chain links TRBV7-8 with TRBJ1-5; possible D gene TRBD1, 6 bases. The CDR3 is 14 residues long. Germline V CDR1 and CDR2: SGHVS, FQNEAQ. Trimming took 5 bases from V and 3 from J, leaving 11 bases between them. CDR3 protein: CASSPRGVNQPQHF. The DNA of the CDR3 is TGTGCCAGCAGCCCTAGGGGGGTCAATCAGCCCCAGCATTTT.

The chain is built from TRBV10-3 and TRBJ2-7; no reliable D call. Germline loops: CDR1 ENHRY, CDR2 SYGVKD. This CDR3 spans 14 amino acids. Trimming cost V 2 bases and J 2 bases, with 10 bases left between them. The CDR3 bases are TGTGCCATCAGTGAGCCGAGTGACACCTACGAGCAGTACTTC. As protein: CAISEPSDTYEQYF.